This passage covers 10 T cell receptor beta chains from one sample sequenced in a study of CD8+ T cells in alopecia areata. Specified treatment: oral pan-JAK inhibitor, 5-10 mg twice daily. Extracted RNA was reverse transcribed, and the resulting cDNA served as sequencing template. Measured with immunoSEQ multiplex PCR; TCRdb has only the in-frame clones, and not every one. Among around 290,000 clones, 58% were seen once, and the ten largest hold roughly 1.8%. The sequences come from CD4+ T cells sorted from blood, collected at week 24, from a patient treated with tofacitinib. The receptors stem from a human donor with alopecia areata.

The chain carries TRBV14 and TRBJ2-5, with 8 nucleotides matching TRBD1. Germline values: CDR1 SGHDN, CDR2 FVKESK. The CDR3 loop spans 16 amino acids. Trimming cost V 3 bases and J 4 bases; bases outside gene matches: 10. CDR3 coding DNA: TGTGCCAGCAGCCACTCCCGGACAGGGAAGGGAGAGACCCAGTACTTC. This sequence encodes CASSHSRTGKGETQYF.

The rearrangement joins TRBV30 to TRBJ2-6; the D is unclear. Trimming shortened V by 4 bases and J by 0 bases, and 13 bases separated the two germline ends. The CDR3 consists of 16 residues. Germline V gene sequence: CDR1 GTSNPN, CDR2 SVGIG (reference sequence). Here the CDR3 DNA reads TGTGCCTGGACCGCGGACCGTCCCTCTGGGGCCAACGTCCTGACTTTC. This gives the protein CAWTADRPSGANVLTF. The variable domain in full, completed from reference TRBV30 and TRBJ2-6, reads SQTIHQWPATLVQPVGSPLSLECTVEGTSNPNLYWYRQAAGRGLQLLFYSVGIGQISSEVPQNLSASRPQDRQFILSSKKLLLSDSGFYLCAWTADRPSGANVLTFGAGSRLTVL.

The chain couples TRBV29-1 to TRBJ2-5; 10 bases align to TRBD1. The trim removed 8 bases at V and 5 bases at J, leaving 5 bases unmatched. Germline V CDR1 and CDR2: SQVTM, ANQGSEA. This CDR3 contains 12 residues. CDR3 residues: CSTRQGAETQYF. The CDR3 DNA reads as TGCAGCACCCGACAGGGGGCTGAGACCCAGTACTTC.

The chain links TRBV28 to TRBJ2-5, with 8 bases identical to TRBD1. The V gene's germline CDR1 is MDHEN and CDR2 SYDVKM. The CDR3 sequence is 16 residues long. V lost 5 bases, J lost 2 bases, and 10 bases stayed unmatched. Here the CDR3 reads CASSGGKGTGQETQYF. The CDR3 DNA reads as TGTGCCAGCAGTGGCGGAAAGGGGACAGGACAAGAGACCCAGTACTTC. Based on the CDR3 plus reference TRBV28 and TRBJ2-5, the full variable domain is DVKVTQSSRYLVKRTGEKVFLECVQDMDHENMFWYRQDPGLGLRLIYFSYDVKMKEKGDIPEGYSVSREKKERFSLILESASTNQTSMYLCASSGGKGTGQETQYFGPGTRLLVL.

CDR3 DNA sequence: TGCGCCAGCAGCCAAGATCTCGGACTCTTTCAAGAGACCCAGTACTTC. Amino acid sequence: CASSQDLGLFQETQYF. The genes are TRBV4-1 and TRBJ2-5, with a tentative D call TRBD2 (5 bases). Germline CDR1 reads MGHRA; CDR2 reads YSYEKL. V lost 0 bases, J lost 2 bases, and 13 bases lay in between. The CDR3 sequence is 16 residues long.

In its sample, this clone was seen a few times. V is TRBV6-6 and J is TRBJ2-6, with no clear D. V was cut by 2 bases and J by 2 bases, with 7 bases left in between. This CDR3 has 15 residues. Per germline, CDR1 MNHNY and CDR2 SVGAGI (reference sequence). CDR3 sequence (DNA): TGTGCCAGCAGTTACCAGAACGCTGGGGCCAACGTCCTGACTTTC. Protein: CASSYQNAGANVLTF.

The V and J genes are TRBV7-3 and TRBJ2-7; the D call may be TRBD1 or TRBD2 (5 bases each). The CDR3 runs 16 residues. V was cut by 4 bases and J by 0 bases, with 16 bases left in between. Germline V gene sequence: CDR1 SGHTA, CDR2 FQGTGA. The CDR3 protein is CASSSAGWGSSYEQYF. Here the CDR3 DNA reads TGTGCCAGCAGCTCCGCCGGGTGGGGGAGCTCCTACGAGCAGTACTTC.

This rearrangement joins TRBV5-1 to TRBJ1-1; 7 bases are a match to TRBD1. There are 12 residues in the CDR3. Germline trimming cut 10 bases from V and 3 bases from J; bases unmatched to any gene: 6. Germline V CDR1 and CDR2: SGHRS, YFSETQ. The CDR3: CAGRQGDTEAFF. In DNA form, the CDR3 reads TGCGCCGGGAGACAGGGCGACACTGAAGCTTTCTTT. Together with reference TRBV5-1 and TRBJ1-1, the CDR3 gives the full variable domain: KAGVTQTPRYLIKTRGQQVTLSCSPISGHRSVSWYQQTPGQGLQFLFEYFSETQRNKGNFPGRFSGRQFSNSRSEMNVSTLELGDSALYLCAGRQGDTEAFFGQGTRLTVV.

The gene calls are TRBV30 and TRBJ2-6; D unresolved. The CDR3 consists of 14 residues. Germline V gene data show CDR1 as GTSNPN and CDR2 as SVGIG (reference sequence). V lost 2 bases to trimming and J lost 0 bases, with 5 bases between them. The CDR3 region has the DNA TGTGCCTGGAGTCCGGACTCTGGGGCCAACGTCCTGACTTTC. This sequence encodes CAWSPDSGANVLTF.

The V and J genes are TRBV6-5 and TRBJ2-3; 7 nucleotides agree with TRBD2. Germline-derived CDR1 and CDR2 are MNHEY and SVGAGI. CDR3 length equals 15 residues. After removal of 6 bases from V and 1 base from J, the junction contained 7 bases not matched to a gene. CDR3 sequence: CASRPLSGGTDTQYF. The CDR3 bases are TGTGCCAGCAGACCACTAAGCGGGGGCACAGATACGCAGTATTTT.